This T cell receptor (beta chain) was found in a study of blood T cell repertoires in COVID-19. After removal of 2 bases from V and 3 bases from J, the junction contained 5 bases not matched to a gene. The CDR3 extends over 14 amino acids. Germline CDR1 and CDR2: SGHNT and YYREEE (reference sequence). Per the original methods: Nucleated cell number was recorded as an estimate derived from reference gene primer amplification. Profiled with immunoSEQ multiplex PCR; TCRdb holds only in-frame clones, not every one. V and J calls and clone size are those listed in that table; D and trimming were worked out from the DNA. The data show fewer than 500,000 clones, around 89% seen once.

The source material was peripheral blood. The sequence was collected from a woman under 40 with acute or convalescent COVID-19. This sequence joins TRBV5-4 and TRBJ2-7, with TRBD1 matching 7 bases. The CDR3 nucleotides read TGTGCCAGCAGCTTTTTGGGACAGAACTACGAGCAGTACTTC. Translated, it gives CASSFLGQNYEQYF.